This T cell receptor (beta chain) was sequenced in a study of OX40 agonist ivuxolimab in advanced cancers. Study information: Ivuxolimab was administered intravenously to patients at 0.01 to 10 mg/kg every 2 weeks. Study observations and caveats: In the 0.1-3.0 mg/kg groups, partial responders showed among the lowest expansion.

V gave up 0 bases and J gave up 0 bases, with 12 bases separating them. CDR3 size: 17 residues. Per germline, CDR1 PRHDT and CDR2 FYEKMQ (reference sequence). Produced via immunoSEQ multiplex PCR; TCRdb's table is partial and in-frame only. Here the sample spans roughly 77,000 clones, around 93% being singletons. To note about this clone: The antigen is undetermined.

The sample was CD4+ or CD8+ T cells sorted from blood, taken in a trial of the OX40 agonist ivuxolimab. The chain has TRBV13 and TRBJ1-3, with no clear D. This receptor was identified in an adult with an advanced solid tumor such as melanoma, head and neck, liver or kidney cancer. The CDR3 coding sequence is TGTGCCAGCAGCTTAGGCGTTTTGCCGAGCTCTGGAAACACCATATATTTT. Protein: CASSLGVLPSSGNTIYF.